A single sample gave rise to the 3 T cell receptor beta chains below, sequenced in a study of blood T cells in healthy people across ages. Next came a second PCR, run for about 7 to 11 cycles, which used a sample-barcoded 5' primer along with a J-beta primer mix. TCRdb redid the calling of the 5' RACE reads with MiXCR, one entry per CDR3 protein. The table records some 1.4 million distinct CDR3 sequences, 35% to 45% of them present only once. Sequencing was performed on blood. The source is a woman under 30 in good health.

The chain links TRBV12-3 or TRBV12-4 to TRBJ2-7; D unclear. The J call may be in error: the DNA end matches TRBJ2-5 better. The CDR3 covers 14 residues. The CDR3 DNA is TGTGCCAGCAGACAGTCCTCTTACCGAGAGACCCAGTACTTC. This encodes CASRQSSYRETQYF.

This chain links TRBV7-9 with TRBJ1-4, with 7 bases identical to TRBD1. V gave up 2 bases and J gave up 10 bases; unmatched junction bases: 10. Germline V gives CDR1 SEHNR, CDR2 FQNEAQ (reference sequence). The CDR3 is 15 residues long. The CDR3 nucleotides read TGTGCCAGCAGCTTACTGGGGACAGAGGATGTAAAACTGTTTTTT. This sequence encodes CASSLLGTEDVKLFF.

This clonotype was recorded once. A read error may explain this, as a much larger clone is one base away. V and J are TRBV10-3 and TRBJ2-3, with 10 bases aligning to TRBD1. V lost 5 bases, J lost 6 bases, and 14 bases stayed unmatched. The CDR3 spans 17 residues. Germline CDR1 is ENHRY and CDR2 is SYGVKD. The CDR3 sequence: CAISTLPGQGNPDTQYF. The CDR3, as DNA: TGTGCCATCAGTACACTGCCGGGACAGGGGAATCCCGATACGCAGTATTTT.